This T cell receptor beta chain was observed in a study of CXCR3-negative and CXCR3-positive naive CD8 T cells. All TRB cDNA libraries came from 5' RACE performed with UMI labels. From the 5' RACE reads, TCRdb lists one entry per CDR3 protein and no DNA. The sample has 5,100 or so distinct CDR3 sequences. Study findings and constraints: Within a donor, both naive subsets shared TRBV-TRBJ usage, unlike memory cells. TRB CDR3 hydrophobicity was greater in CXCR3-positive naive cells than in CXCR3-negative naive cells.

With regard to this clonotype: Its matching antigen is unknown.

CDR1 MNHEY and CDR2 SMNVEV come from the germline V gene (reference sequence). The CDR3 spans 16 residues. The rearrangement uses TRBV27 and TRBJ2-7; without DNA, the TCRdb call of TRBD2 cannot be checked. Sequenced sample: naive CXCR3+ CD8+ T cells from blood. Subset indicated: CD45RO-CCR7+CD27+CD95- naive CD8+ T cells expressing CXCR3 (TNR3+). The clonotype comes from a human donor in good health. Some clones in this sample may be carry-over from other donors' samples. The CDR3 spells CASSLTRLAGADEQYF.